This passage covers 18 T cell receptor beta chains from one sample sequenced in a study of graft-versus-host responses after intestinal transplantation. What these receptors recognize is not known. Data came from immunoSEQ multiplex PCR; TCRdb stores just in-frame clones and leaves some out. The repertoire holds over 80,000 clones, with 90% to 95% as singletons. Specimen: unstimulated CD4+ T cells sorted from spleen or lymph node cells, collected before transplant. The receptors come from a human donor who was the organ donor for an intestinal transplant.

The CDR3 sequence: CASSWDLGEQYF. The CDR3 bases are TGTGCCAGCAGCTGGGACTTGGGCGAGCAGTACTTC. V and J are TRBV7-9 and TRBJ2-7; tentative D call: TRBD2 (6 bases). The CDR3 runs to 12 residues. V was trimmed by 4 bases and J by 6 bases, leaving 10 bases between them. The germline CDR1 and CDR2 sequences are SEHNR and FQNEAQ (reference sequence).

The chain carries TRBV4-1 and TRBJ2-2; TRBD2 agrees at 16 bases. Germline assignment: CDR1 MGHRA and CDR2 YSYEKL. CDR3 length: 18 residues. The V and J ends lost 4 bases and 3 bases, in that order; junction bases with no gene match: 5. CDR3 sequence: CASSRAGTSGGDTGELFF. The CDR3 DNA reads as TGCGCCAGCAGCCGAGCCGGGACTAGCGGGGGGGACACCGGGGAGCTGTTTTTT.

The chain recombines TRBV11-2 with TRBJ2-5; the D is unclear. This CDR3 spans 12 amino acids. Germline CDR1 reads SGHAT; CDR2 reads FQNNGV. Trimming shortened V by 7 bases and J by 2 bases, and 8 bases separated the two germline ends. CDR3 protein: CASTLSQETQYF. CDR3 nucleotide sequence: TGTGCCAGCACCCTATCACAAGAGACCCAGTACTTC.

The J gene is TRBJ2-2, the V gene TRBV5-6, with TRBD1 matching 7 bases. This CDR3 region has 15 residues. V was pared by 1 base and J by 5 bases, with 5 bases of the junction left unmatched. CDR1 and CDR2 (germline): SGHDT, YYEEEE. CDR3 sequence: CASSLRQGRTGELFF. DNA of the CDR3: TGTGCCAGCAGCTTGAGACAGGGAAGGACCGGGGAGCTGTTTTTT.

The chain recombines TRBV7-3 with TRBJ2-2; a weak D match, TRBD2 (7 bases). Germline V lookup: CDR1 SGHTA, CDR2 FQGTGA. This CDR3 is 15 amino acids long. The germline V and J ends were trimmed by 3 bases and 4 bases, with 12 bases remaining between them. The CDR3 here is CASSLGGGFTGELFF. The CDR3 coding sequence is TGTGCCAGCAGCTTGGGAGGGGGGTTCACCGGGGAGCTGTTTTTT.

Details on this clone: The junction and the germline gene differ at one end; a read error may be behind it. The chain uses TRBV4-2 and TRBJ1-3, with D uncertain. This CDR3 has 14 residues. Germline V CDR1 and CDR2: LGHNA, YNFKEQ. The CDR3 is CASSQDSVRNSIYF. The DNA of the CDR3 is TGTGCCAGCAGCCAAGACAGTGTAAGAAACAGCATATATTTT.

V and J are TRBV7-9 and TRBJ2-3; no reliable D call. The CDR3 has 13 amino acids. Germline V gene sequence: CDR1 SEHNR, CDR2 FQNEAQ (reference sequence). V lost 2 bases and J 6 bases, leaving 9 bases between the germline ends. CDR3 loop: CASSLIGEDTQYF. The DNA for the CDR3 is TGTGCCAGCAGCTTAATCGGAGAGGATACGCAGTATTTT.

The V and J genes are TRBV27 and TRBJ2-7; D possibly corresponds to TRBD2 (7 bases). V lost 1 base and J 2 bases, leaving 15 bases between the germline ends. The germline gives CDR1 MNHEY, CDR2 SMNVEV (reference sequence). The CDR3 runs 16 residues. This CDR3 reads CASSLYGGGGTYEQYF. CDR3 nucleotide sequence: TGTGCCAGCAGTTTATATGGGGGCGGGGGTACCTACGAGCAGTACTTC.

The chain uses TRBV5-1 and TRBJ1-1; possibly TRBD1 for D (5 bases). Germline CDR1 reads SGHRS; CDR2 reads YFSETQ. V lost 1 base and J 1 base, leaving 14 bases between the germline ends. This CDR3 spans 16 amino acids. CDR3 residues: CASSLLGAQQNTEAFF. DNA of the CDR3: TGCGCCAGCAGCTTGTTAGGGGCGCAGCAGAACACTGAAGCTTTCTTT.

The chain employs TRBV11-2 and TRBJ1-1; weak D call: TRBD1 (5 bases). Trimming pared 5 bases from V and 5 bases from J, leaving 15 bases between. Germline V lookup: CDR1 SGHAT, CDR2 FQNNGV. This CDR3 is built from 14 residues. The CDR3 DNA follows: TGTGCCAGCAGCCTACTCCAGGGTGGTACTGAAGCTTTCTTT. Translated, it gives CASSLLQGGTEAFF.

This clone appeared a single time. This chain connects TRBV9 to TRBJ2-7; possible D gene TRBD1, 6 bases. CDR3 length: 12 amino acids. CDR1 is SGDLS and CDR2 is YYNGEE in the germline V gene. V was shortened by 4 bases and J by 6 bases, with 11 bases between the two germline ends. The CDR3 spells CASSHIGGEQYF. The DNA for the CDR3 is TGTGCCAGCAGCCACATAGGGGGCGAGCAGTACTTC.

V and J are TRBV4-3 and TRBJ2-6, with 11 bases lining up with TRBD2. This CDR3 comprises 20 residues. CDR1 is LGHNA, CDR2 YSLEER, per germline. With V trimmed by 0 bases and J by 4 bases, 11 bases remained unmatched. The CDR3 loop is CASSQDRGSGGAAGANVLTF. In DNA, the CDR3 is TGCGCCAGCAGCCAAGATCGGGGTAGCGGGGGGGCCGCAGGGGCCAACGTCCTGACTTTC.

The chain carries TRBV29-1 and TRBJ2-5; 8 bases agree with TRBD2. V was clipped by 4 bases and J by 2 bases; unmatched bases: 9. In germline, CDR1 is SQVTM, CDR2 ANQGSEA. CDR3 length equals 15 residues. CDR3 region: CSVVGLAGGQETQYF. As DNA, the CDR3 is TGCAGCGTTGTAGGACTGGCGGGGGGACAAGAGACCCAGTACTTC. Based on the CDR3 plus reference TRBV29-1 and TRBJ2-5, the full variable domain is SAVISQKPSRDICQRGTSLTIQCQVDSQVTMMFWYRQQPGQSLTLIATANQGSEATYESGFVIDKFPISRPNLTFSTLTVSNMSPEDSSIYLCSVVGLAGGQETQYFGPGTRLLVL.

This rearrangement joins TRBV6-6 to TRBJ2-7; D is unresolved. Germline CDR1 is MNHNY and CDR2 is SVGAGI (reference sequence). CDR3 length: 14 residues. V shed 2 bases and J shed 3 bases, with 11 bases lying between them. CDR3 sequence reads: CASSYRVSGYEQYF. For the CDR3, the DNA is TGTGCCAGCAGTTACCGAGTTTCCGGCTACGAGCAGTACTTC.

The chain joins TRBV2 to TRBJ2-3, with TRBD2 identical over 16 bases. Unmatched junction bases numbered 6, after V lost 5 bases and J lost 7 bases. CDR3 length: 16 residues. Germline V CDR1 and CDR2: SNHLY, FYNNEI. The CDR3 region is CASSSGLAGGLNTQYF. For the CDR3, the DNA is TGTGCCAGCAGTTCGGGACTAGCGGGGGGGTTGAATACGCAGTATTTT.

This sequence joins TRBV7-2 and TRBJ2-7; the D is unclear. This CDR3 is built from 12 residues. CDR1 and CDR2 from the germline V gene are SGHTA and FQGNSA. V lost 4 bases to trimming and J lost 6 bases, with 10 bases between them. The CDR3 loop reads CASSSYASEQYF. The CDR3 DNA reads as TGTGCCAGCAGCTCCTATGCATCCGAGCAGTACTTC.

The chain links TRBV28 to TRBJ1-2, with 7 bases fitting TRBD1. The CDR3 runs 14 residues. Germline trimming cut 5 bases from V and 4 bases from J; bases unmatched to any gene: 7. Looked up from germline, CDR1 is MDHEN and CDR2 is SYDVKM. This chain's CDR3 is CASSRQGVGYGYTF. As DNA, the CDR3 is TGTGCCAGCAGTCGACAGGGTGTTGGCTATGGCTACACCTTC.

The rearrangement links TRBV19 to TRBJ2-3, with 11 nucleotides matching TRBD1. Losses at the gene ends were 3 bases for V and 5 bases for J; bases not matched to a gene: 4. The CDR3 spans 15 residues. The germline gives CDR1 LNHDA, CDR2 SQIVND (reference sequence). CDR3 in amino acids: CASSIWTGGGDTQYF. The CDR3 DNA reads TGTGCCAGTAGTATTTGGACAGGGGGCGGAGATACGCAGTATTTT. The complete variable domain, with remaining parts taken from reference TRBV19 and TRBJ2-3, reads DGGITQSPKYLFRKEGQNVTLSCEQNLNHDAMYWYRQDPGQGLRLIYYSQIVNDFQKGDIAEGYSVSREKKESFPLTVTSAQKNPTAFYLCASSIWTGGGDTQYFGPGTRLTVL.